One sample yielded the 25 T cell receptor beta chains listed below, sequenced in a study of breast tumors, draining lymph nodes, adjacent tissues. The lymph nodes were axillary draining lymph nodes from breast cancer patients. Via MiXCR, TCRdb re-called the multiplex PCR reads, giving one row per CDR3 protein. Here the sample spans some 100,000 distinct CDR3 sequences, over 20% being singletons. The sample taken for sequencing was axillary lymph node tissue. These receptors all stem from a female donor with breast cancer. Some clones in this sample may be carry-over from other donors' samples.

The J gene is TRBJ2-2, the V gene TRBV6-6; 7 bases are shared with TRBD1. V shed 7 bases and J 3 bases; nucleotides not matched to a gene: 8. In germline, CDR1 is MNHNY, CDR2 SVGAGI (reference sequence). The CDR3 is made up of 15 amino acids. The CDR3 protein is CASTRDSSYTGELFF. In DNA form, the CDR3 reads TGTGCCAGCACCCGGGACAGCTCTTACACCGGGGAGCTGTTTTTT.

The chain has TRBV18 and TRBJ2-7; tentatively, D is TRBD1 (6 bases). V was clipped by 3 bases and J by 0 bases, with 12 bases between them. From germline, CDR1 is KGHSH and CDR2 LQKENI. The length of the CDR3 is 15 residues. CDR3 in DNA: TGTGCCAGCTCACCGGGACACTCGATCTCCTACGAGCAGTACTTC. Translated, it gives CASSPGHSISYEQYF. The complete variable domain, with remaining parts taken from reference TRBV18 and TRBJ2-7, reads NAGVMQNPRHLVRRRGQEARLRCSPMKGHSHVYWYRQLPEEGLKFMVYLQKENIIDESGMPKERFSAEFPKEGPSILRIQQVVRGDSAAYFCASSPGHSISYEQYFGPGTRLTVT.

In this sample, this clonotype turned up many times. The chain couples TRBV15 to TRBJ2-1; D may be TRBD1 (5 bases). Germline V gene lookup returns CDR1 LNHNV and CDR2 YYDKDF (reference sequence). The V and J ends lost 1 base and 6 bases respectively, with 10 bases between them. This CDR3 is built from 14 residues. The CDR3 spells CATSRGRVPNEQFF. The CDR3 bases are TGTGCCACCAGCAGAGGCAGGGTTCCCAATGAGCAGTTCTTC.

The gene calls are TRBV11-2 and TRBJ2-2; D not resolved. Germline assignment: CDR1 SGHAT and CDR2 FQNNGV. V shed 4 bases and J shed 3 bases, with 9 bases lying between them. This CDR3 comprises 14 residues. The DNA for the CDR3 is TGTGCCAGCAGCTACGGAAGATACACCGGGGAGCTGTTTTTT. This encodes CASSYGRYTGELFF.

The table lists this clonotype with a few counts. Being one base from a much bigger clone, this may be a read error. The rearrangement links TRBV2 to TRBJ2-5; the D gene is possibly TRBD1 (6 bases). Germline assignment: CDR1 SNHLY and CDR2 FYNNEI. The CDR3 totals 12 residues. CDR3 coding DNA: TGTGCCGGCAGTGACAGGCGGGAGACCCAGTACTTC. This translates into CAGSDRRETQYF. The full variable domain, completed using reference TRBV2 and TRBJ2-5, is EPEVTQTPSHQVTQMGQEVILRCVPISNHLYFYWYRQILGQKVEFLVSFYNNEISEKSEIFDDQFSVERPDGSNFTLKIRSTKLEDSAMYFCAGSDRRETQYFGPGTRLLVL.

This clonotype was detected many times. The V gene is TRBV6-6, the J gene TRBJ2-1, with 8 bases aligning to TRBD1. Germline V lookup: CDR1 MNHNY, CDR2 SVGAGI (reference sequence). This CDR3 comprises 19 residues. V trimming: 0 bases; J trimming: 3 bases; junction bases outside the gene matches: 13. CDR3 protein: CASSYSHGVTGGNYNEQFF. The CDR3 coding sequence is TGTGCCAGCAGTTACTCACATGGGGTAACAGGGGGAAACTACAATGAGCAGTTCTTC.

This clonotype was observed at least ten times. The rearrangement uses TRBV6-2 or TRBV6-3 and TRBJ2-7; 11 nucleotides match TRBD2. Germline V gene sequence: CDR1 MNHEY, CDR2 SVGEGT. The CDR3 length is 15 residues. The V gene end was trimmed by 7 bases and the J gene end by 4 bases; junction bases not matched to a gene: 9. CDR3 in amino acids: CASKKTSGSWYEQYF. CDR3 coding DNA: TGTGCCAGCAAAAAAACTAGCGGGAGTTGGTACGAGCAGTACTTC.

This clonotype was recorded at least ten times. The J gene is TRBJ2-7, the V gene TRBV5-1; TRBD1 is a possible D gene (6 bases). Looked up from germline, CDR1 is SGHRS and CDR2 is YFSETQ. There are 13 residues in the CDR3. The V end lost 3 bases, the J end lost 4 bases, and 11 bases lay between the germline ends. CDR3 loop: CASSSQGSYEQYF. The DNA of the CDR3 is TGCGCCAGCAGCTCACAGGGAAGTTACGAGCAGTACTTC.

This clonotype was seen many times. The V gene is TRBV12-3 or TRBV12-4, the J gene TRBJ1-2; 9 bases fit TRBD1. V trimming: 5 bases; J trimming: 4 bases; junction bases outside the gene matches: 5. This CDR3 region has 14 residues. CDR3 DNA sequence: TGTGCCAGCAGTCGGACAGGGGCCGGCTATGGCTACACCTTC. It encodes CASSRTGAGYGYTF.

The V gene is TRBV18, the J gene TRBJ1-5; tentative D call: TRBD1 (6 bases). The CDR3 has 15 amino acids. The V and J ends lost 1 base and 5 bases respectively, with 12 bases between them. Looked up from germline, CDR1 is KGHSH and CDR2 is LQKENI. Here the CDR3 reads CASSPRQGSDQPQHF. As DNA, the CDR3 is TGTGCCAGCTCACCACGCCAGGGGTCGGATCAGCCCCAGCATTTT.

There are many counts of this clonotype. This sequence joins TRBV5-1 and TRBJ2-7, with TRBD2 as a possible D gene (7 bases). The CDR3 is made up of 13 amino acids. Trimming left V 5 bases short and J 0 bases short, with 9 bases between. Germline V gene sequence: CDR1 SGHRS, CDR2 YFSETQ. CDR3 protein: CASSGGASYEQYF. The CDR3 region has the DNA TGCGCCAGCAGTGGGGGGGCCTCCTACGAGCAGTACTTC.

V gene TRBV29-1 combines with J gene TRBJ1-1, with D possibly matching TRBD1 (5 bases). Germline-derived CDR1 and CDR2 are SQVTM and ANQGSEA. This CDR3 spans 13 amino acids. The V gene lost 3 bases and the J gene lost 0 bases, with 8 bases spanning the gap. CDR3 sequence (DNA): TGCAGCGTTGAGGGGCAGTTGAACACTGAAGCTTTCTTT. This translates into CSVEGQLNTEAFF.

This clonotype was counted at least ten times. V usage is TRBV20-1 and J usage is TRBJ2-7; no clear D gene. The CDR3 spans 11 residues. Germline V gene data show CDR1 as DFQATT and CDR2 as SNEGSKA (reference sequence). Trimming left V 3 bases short and J 4 bases short, with 7 bases between. The CDR3 DNA sequence: TGCAGTGCTAGCCCGAATTACGAGCAGTACTTC. This codes for CSASPNYEQYF.

This chain joins TRBV20-1 and TRBJ2-7; D not certain. Deletions cut 1 base from V and 2 bases from J, with 15 bases between. The CDR3 length is 15 residues. Germline loops: CDR1 DFQATT, CDR2 SNEGSKA (reference sequence). CDR3 DNA: TGCAGTGCTAGAGTGCCAGATCACCCAACCTACGAGCAGTACTTC. Protein sequence: CSARVPDHPTYEQYF.

This clonotype was seen many times. The rearrangement joins TRBV20-1 to TRBJ1-2, with D possibly matching TRBD1 (6 bases). Germline assignment: CDR1 DFQATT and CDR2 SNEGSKA (reference sequence). CDR3 length: 12 amino acids. V dropped 7 bases and J dropped 3 bases, with 12 bases sitting between them. CDR3 loop: CSVGGADYGYTF. DNA for the CDR3: TGCAGTGTTGGGGGCGCGGACTATGGCTACACCTTC.

In its sample, this clonotype was seen many times. The chain joins TRBV20-1 to TRBJ2-5; 7 bases map to TRBD2. Germline values: CDR1 DFQATT, CDR2 SNEGSKA (reference sequence). V was clipped by 8 bases and J by 1 base; unmatched bases: 4. This CDR3 has 12 amino acids. In DNA, the CDR3 is TGCAGTCTAAGCGGGATCCAAGAGACCCAGTACTTC. It specifies CSLSGIQETQYF.

This clonotype was seen many times. The gene calls are TRBV19 and TRBJ1-2, with 8 bases identical to TRBD1. CDR3 length equals 13 residues. V shed 6 bases and J 10 bases; nucleotides not matched to a gene: 10. Per germline, CDR1 LNHDA and CDR2 SQIVND (reference sequence). The CDR3 bases are TGTGCCAGTAGCCGGGACAGGAAAAAATTCTACACCTTC. Translating it yields CASSRDRKKFYTF.

This clonotype was counted many times. This sequence joins TRBV9 and TRBJ1-6, with D possibly TRBD1 on 5 matching bases. Trimming removed 3 bases from V and 11 bases from J, with 12 bases in between. This CDR3 is built from 13 residues. The V gene's germline CDR1 is SGDLS and CDR2 YYNGEE. CDR3 loop: CASSAQDKPPLHF. In nucleotides, the CDR3 is TGTGCCAGCAGCGCCCAGGACAAGCCACCCCTCCACTTT.

There are many counts of this clonotype. Here the CDR3 reads CASKAGVGETQYF. CDR3 nucleotide sequence: TGTGCCAGCAAGGCGGGAGTTGGGGAGACCCAGTACTTC. The rearrangement uses TRBV12-3 or TRBV12-4 and TRBJ2-5; 7 bases line up with TRBD2. The ends lost 7 bases at V and 5 bases at J; junction bases unmatched: 7. This CDR3 is built from 13 residues.

This clonotype has a count of ten or more. This chain uses TRBV27 with TRBJ2-7, with D uncertain. CDR3 length equals 14 residues. Germline assignment: CDR1 MNHEY and CDR2 SMNVEV (reference sequence). With 4 bases removed from V and 2 bases from J, the gap between germline ends came to 12 bases. In nucleotides, the CDR3 is TGTGCCAGCAGTTCGGCTGACCGTCCCTACGAGCAGTACTTC. Encoded protein: CASSSADRPYEQYF.

Points on this clonotype: A much larger clone differs by one base, so this may be a read error. CDR3 loop: CASSHSRGRDNEQFF. The CDR3 DNA reads as TGTGCCAGCAGTCACTCGAGGGGGAGAGACAATGAGCAGTTCTTC. The chain combines TRBV6-5 with TRBJ2-1, with D perhaps matching TRBD1 (6 bases). The CDR3 totals 15 residues. Germline V lookup: CDR1 MNHEY, CDR2 SVGAGI.

At least ten counts were recorded for this clonotype. The genes are TRBV5-8 and TRBJ2-1; D remains unclear. The V and J ends lost 4 bases and 2 bases respectively, with 4 bases between them. The CDR3 runs to 12 residues. Germline V gene data show CDR1 as SGHTS and CDR2 as YDEGEE. The CDR3 coding sequence is TGTGCCAGCAGCCGGACCTACAATGAGCAGTTCTTC. This translates into CASSRTYNEQFF.

This clonotype was picked up many times. The chain has TRBV2 and TRBJ1-2; no reliable D call. The CDR3 runs 17 residues. V was trimmed by 0 bases and J by 1 base, leaving 15 bases between them. Germline V lookup: CDR1 SNHLY, CDR2 FYNNEI. The CDR3 sequence is CASSEAVASALNYGYTF. In nucleotides, the CDR3 is TGTGCCAGCAGTGAAGCCGTTGCCAGCGCTCTTAACTATGGCTACACCTTC.

This clonotype came up many times. V and J are TRBV13 and TRBJ2-1; perhaps TRBD2 as D (5 bases). Germline lookup yields CDR1 PRHDT and CDR2 FYEKMQ (reference sequence). V lost 0 bases and J 6 bases, leaving 15 bases between the germline ends. The CDR3 is made up of 16 amino acids. CDR3 nucleotides: TGTGCCAGCAGCTTAGGCCACCAGGTCAGCGGCAATGAGCAGTTCTTC. Protein sequence: CASSLGHQVSGNEQFF.

In the case of this clonotype: This CDR3 fails to terminate in the conserved phenylalanine or tryptophan, so it likely reflects a read error. The rearrangement links TRBV7-9 to TRBJ2-1; TRBD2 agrees at 14 bases. Per the germline V gene, CDR1 is SEHNR and CDR2 is FQNEAQ (reference sequence). This CDR3 has 15 amino acids. Losses at the gene ends were 5 bases for V and 12 bases for J; bases not matched to a gene: 9. The CDR3 loop reads CASSRTSGGRPAQFS. The CDR3 DNA sequence: TGTGCCAGCAGCCGGACTAGCGGGGGGAGACCTGCGCAGTTCTCC.